The source of this T cell receptor (beta chain) is a study of T cell responses to AZD1222 COVID-19 vaccine (dated by TCRdb to 2020 to 2023). In the study overall: Because spike-specific TCR depth and breadth did not differ between the two schedules, AZD1222 recipients who got a second dose at roughly 4 weeks were pooled with those who got a second dose at roughly 12 weeks. A total of under 250 trial participants underwent TCR sequencing, of whom more than 200 had received two doses of AZD1222 and approximately 26 had received two doses of the MenACWY control vaccine. Trial participants were enrolled by age into 18-55, 56-69 and 70-plus year subgroups, with roughly 150, 30 and 60 TCR-sequenced participants respectively.

The time point label, read with the paper, signifies: baseline before first vaccination. The vaccinee samples were drawn from two UK trials, COV001 and COV002, one of which was a single-blind randomized controlled phase 2/3 trial testing AZD1222 (ChAdOx1 nCoV-19) in healthy adults. For TCRbeta chain sequencing, PBMC samples were collected from trial participants at day 0 and at day 28 after the second dose. Summary of the overall study and its limitations: Epitopes outside the regions mutated in the B.1.351 and B.1.1.7 variants were reportedly recognized by nearly half of the unique spike-specific TCRs. Vaccine-associated CD4 TCRs spanned the whole spike protein, with dominant responses in regions 160-218 and 743-854. Because no samples from the day 14 peak response were available, repertoires could be characterized only after the peak T cell response. A significant rise in spike-specific TCR breadth and depth was observed after two AZD1222 doses relative to day 0 and relative to MenACWY recipients. In the small 56-69-year group, the increase in depth fell short of significance, most likely because of low power. Conclusions about previously exposed vaccinees were limited because only six AZD1222 recipients were SARS-CoV-2 seropositive at baseline. Participants were mostly white British, with more females than males. The authors suggested clonal diversity may have been underestimated.

Turning to this clone: There is no known antigen for this receptor. Nothing much larger sits one base from this clone, and base qualities are not available.

The CDR3 regions of human TCRbeta chains were analyzed by immunosequencing. Per the authors' processing: Repertoire TCRs were checked for matches against a reference library of SARS-CoV-2-specific TCRs that had been generated using the MIRA antigen-specificity platform. Breadth was defined as the fraction of unique TCRs that were SARS-CoV-2-associated, and depth was defined as the fraction of total T cells that were SARS-CoV-2-associated. Using the MIRA data, each spike-specific TCR was mapped to the spike region that the TCR reacts to and placed in a CD4 or CD8 class. Log10-transformed breadth and depth values were compared by one-way ANOVA with Sidak's multiple comparisons tests. TCRdb stores this immuneACCESS table with in-frame sequences only. Part of the clones is absent; in the studies checked, under half of the shortfall reflects unresolved V genes, and no reason is known for the rest. The V and J calls and clone size were taken over from that table, and D and trimming were inferred from the DNA. The sample contains some 180,000 clones, roughly 92% of them found a single time. Of the sample, more than 9% falls within the top ten clones.

The clonotype was recovered from an adult in good health. The sequenced sample was peripheral blood, obtained on day 0 of AZD1222 vaccination.

The CDR3 here reads CASRGTGPTYEQYF. The DNA sequence is given as TGTGCCAGCAGGGGGACAGGCCCTACCTACGAGCAGTACTTC. Here the chain combines TRBV6-5 and TRBJ2-7, and 8 junction bases match TRBD1. V is trimmed back by 6 bases and J by 2 bases, and the junction contains 6 bases that no gene match accounts for. From the cysteine through the phenylalanine, the CDR3 covers 14 amino acids. This entry keeps only the CDR3 DNA: 42 bases, framed from base 1. The CDR1 and CDR2 encoded by the germline V gene are MNHEY and SVGAGI.